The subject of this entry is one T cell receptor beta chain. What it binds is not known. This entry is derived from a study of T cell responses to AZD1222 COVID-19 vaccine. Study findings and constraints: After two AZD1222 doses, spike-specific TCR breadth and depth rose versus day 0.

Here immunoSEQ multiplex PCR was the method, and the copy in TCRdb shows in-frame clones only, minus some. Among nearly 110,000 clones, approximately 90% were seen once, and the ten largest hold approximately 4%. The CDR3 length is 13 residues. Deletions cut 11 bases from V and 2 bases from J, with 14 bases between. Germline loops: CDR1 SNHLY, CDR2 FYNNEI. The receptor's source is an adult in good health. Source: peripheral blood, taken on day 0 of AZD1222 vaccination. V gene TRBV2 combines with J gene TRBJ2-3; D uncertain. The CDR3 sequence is CAHTPSDTDTQYF. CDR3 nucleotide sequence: TGTGCCCATACCCCTAGTGACACAGATACGCAGTATTTT.